A selection of T cell receptor beta chains follows, all from one sample in a study of lymphopenia after photon versus proton radiotherapy. Clones were read by immunoSEQ multiplex PCR, and TCRdb kept only the in-frame ones, dropping some. The sample has approximately 30,000 clones, roughly four fifths seen once. The specimen comprised peripheral blood, sampled from a patient treated with photon-based radiotherapy. Source of these receptors: a man aged 50-59 years with gastric cancer. Both conserved end residues are part of each CDR3. A D gene is named only where the DNA matches it firmly. Rows give clone size only sometimes, using once, few, many, or a class for an expanded clone.

j_gene: TRBJ1-5; abundance: NA; v_gene: TRBV7-3; d_gene: TRBD1; CDR3aa: CASSPRPGQTNQPQHF; CDR3nt: TGTGCCAGCAGCCCCCGGCCGGGACAGACAAATCAGCCCCAGCATTTT
j_gene: TRBJ2-2; abundance: medium-sized; v_gene: TRBV7-9; d_gene: TRBD1; CDR3aa: CASSSGQGFGELFF; CDR3nt: TGTGCCAGCAGCTCCGGACAGGGATTCGGGGAGCTGTTTTTT
j_gene: TRBJ2-3; abundance: few; v_gene: TRBV6-1; d_gene: TRBD2; CDR3aa: CASSVTSGGTDTQYF; CDR3nt: TGTGCCAGCAGTGTTACTAGCGGGGGCACAGATACGCAGTATTTT
j_gene: TRBJ2-5; abundance: large; v_gene: TRBV7-9; d_gene: NA; CDR3aa: CASSLVGGEGTQYF; CDR3nt: TGTGCCAGCAGCTTAGTAGGTGGGGAAGGGACCCAGTACTTC
j_gene: TRBJ1-5; abundance: NA; v_gene: TRBV4-3; d_gene: TRBD1; CDR3aa: CASSQERGLGQPQHF; CDR3nt: TGCGCCAGCAGCCAAGAAAGGGGGCTGGGTCAGCCCCAGCATTTT
j_gene: TRBJ2-1; abundance: once; v_gene: TRBV7-9; d_gene: NA; CDR3aa: CASSSVRDEQFF; CDR3nt: TGTGCCAGCAGCTCTGTCAGGGATGAGCAGTTCTTC
j_gene: TRBJ2-3; abundance: NA; v_gene: TRBV11-2; d_gene: NA; CDR3aa: CASSLGQTVTDTQYF; CDR3nt: TGTGCCAGCAGCTTAGGACAGACCGTCACAGATACGCAGTATTTT
j_gene: TRBJ1-6; abundance: NA; v_gene: TRBV2; d_gene: TRBD1; CDR3aa: CASSGRGQGNSPLHF; CDR3nt: TGTGCCAGCAGTGGGAGGGGGCAGGGTAATTCACCCCTCCACTTT
j_gene: TRBJ1-1; abundance: NA; v_gene: TRBV7-2; d_gene: NA; CDR3aa: CASSLPGFYTEAFF; CDR3nt: TGTGCCAGCAGCTTACCGGGGTTCTACACTGAAGCTTTCTTT
j_gene: TRBJ1-4; abundance: NA; v_gene: TRBV20-1; d_gene: NA; CDR3aa: CSARGNEKLFF; CDR3nt: TGCAGTGCTAGGGGTAATGAAAAACTGTTTTTT
j_gene: TRBJ2-3; abundance: NA; v_gene: TRBV4-2; d_gene: TRBD2; CDR3aa: CASSQDLGERGANADTQYF; CDR3nt: TGTGCCAGCAGCCAAGATCTTGGTGAGCGGGGGGCCAATGCAGATACGCAGTATTTT
j_gene: TRBJ2-5; abundance: NA; v_gene: TRBV19; d_gene: TRBD2; CDR3aa: CASRREGLREETQYF; CDR3nt: TGTGCCAGTAGGCGGGAGGGCCTACGGGAAGAGACCCAGTACTTC
j_gene: TRBJ2-3; abundance: NA; v_gene: TRBV9; d_gene: NA; CDR3aa: CASSPRGSGRPDTQYF; CDR3nt: TGTGCCAGCAGCCCCCGCGGTAGCGGCCGCCCAGATACGCAGTATTTT
j_gene: TRBJ1-2; abundance: NA; v_gene: TRBV5-1; d_gene: TRBD1; CDR3aa: CASSLAGTDFFYGYTF; CDR3nt: TGCGCCAGCAGCTTGGCGGGGACAGATTTTTTCTATGGCTACACCTTC
j_gene: TRBJ1-4; abundance: NA; v_gene: TRBV7-8; d_gene: NA; CDR3aa: CASSFGGANEKLFF; CDR3nt: TGTGCCAGCAGCTTCGGGGGGGCTAATGAAAAACTGTTTTTT